A selection of T cell receptor beta chains follows, all from one sample in a study of cytomegalovirus exposure and HLA in healthy donors. Assay: immunoSEQ multiplex PCR; the TCRdb copy retains only in-frame clones and omits some. The specimen's table records 55,000 to 85,000 clones. Sequenced sample: PBMCs. Receptors were obtained from a woman aged 30 to 39 in good health and CMV-seronegative. Each CDR3 is given with its conserved first and last residue. D genes are given only for firm matches.

CDR3aa: CASSPFSGGVNQETQYF
CDR3nt: TGTGCCAGCAGCCCATTTAGCGGGGGAGTTAACCAAGAGACCCAGTACTTC
j_gene: TRBJ2-5
v_gene: TRBV7-9
d_gene: TRBD2

CDR3aa: CASSLAGTGELFF
CDR3nt: TGTGCCAGCAGCTTGGCGGGGACCGGGGAGCTGTTTTTT
j_gene: TRBJ2-2
v_gene: TRBV5-5
d_gene: NA

CDR3aa: CASSSLAGGLYEQYF
CDR3nt: TGTGCCAGCAGTAGCCTCGCGGGAGGACTGTACGAGCAGTACTTC
j_gene: TRBJ2-7
v_gene: TRBV28
d_gene: TRBD2

CDR3aa: CASSLGAGGGSRQPQHF
CDR3nt: TGTGCCAGCAGCTTAGGGGCGGGAGGGGGAAGCCGTCAGCCCCAGCATTTT
j_gene: TRBJ1-5
v_gene: TRBV7-6
d_gene: NA

CDR3aa: CASRITGTGGGEQYF
CDR3nt: TGTGCCAGCAGGATTACCGGGACAGGGGGAGGCGAGCAGTACTTC
j_gene: TRBJ2-7
v_gene: TRBV6-5
d_gene: TRBD1

CDR3aa: CASRGTAGVAYNEQFF
CDR3nt: TGTGCAAGTCGCGGCACAGCGGGAGTTGCCTACAATGAGCAGTTCTTC
j_gene: TRBJ2-1
v_gene: TRBV12-2
d_gene: NA

CDR3aa: CASSVGELAGGGSYEQYF
CDR3nt: TGTGCCAGCAGCGTAGGAGAGTTAGCGGGAGGGGGGTCCTACGAGCAGTACTTC
j_gene: TRBJ2-7
v_gene: TRBV9
d_gene: TRBD2

CDR3aa: CAISGWQGADTQYF
CDR3nt: TGTGCCATCAGTGGCTGGCAGGGCGCAGATACGCAGTATTTT
j_gene: TRBJ2-3
v_gene: TRBV10-3
d_gene: NA

CDR3aa: CSVEGVRLAGYQETQYF
CDR3nt: TGCAGCGTTGAGGGTGTTAGACTAGCGGGTTACCAAGAGACCCAGTACTTC
j_gene: TRBJ2-5
v_gene: TRBV29-1
d_gene: TRBD2

CDR3aa: CASSLLAGNTDTQYF
CDR3nt: TGCGCCAGCAGCCTTCTCGCAGGGAACACAGATACGCAGTATTTT
j_gene: TRBJ2-3
v_gene: TRBV4-1
d_gene: NA

CDR3aa: CATSRDRADTQYF
CDR3nt: TGTGCCACCAGCAGAGACAGGGCAGATACGCAGTATTTT
j_gene: TRBJ2-3
v_gene: TRBV15
d_gene: NA

CDR3aa: CSVGSPYQETQYF
CDR3nt: TGCAGCGTTGGTAGCCCGTACCAAGAGACCCAGTACTTC
j_gene: TRBJ2-5
v_gene: TRBV29-1
d_gene: NA

CDR3aa: CASSMAGNTIYF
CDR3nt: TGTGCCAGTAGTATGGCCGGAAACACCATATATTTT
j_gene: TRBJ1-3
v_gene: TRBV19
d_gene: NA

CDR3aa: CASSVERAGKDTGELFF
CDR3nt: TGTGCCAGCAGCGTAGAGCGGGCGGGAAAGGACACCGGGGAGCTGTTTTTT
j_gene: TRBJ2-2
v_gene: TRBV9
d_gene: NA

CDR3aa: CASLRGLASTDTQYF
CDR3nt: TGTGCCAGCCTCAGGGGACTAGCTAGCACAGATACGCAGTATTTT
j_gene: TRBJ2-3
v_gene: TRBV7-2
d_gene: TRBD2

CDR3aa: CASSPGQGSRKTQYF
CDR3nt: TGTGCCAGCAGCCCCGGACAGGGTAGTAGGAAGACCCAGTACTTC
j_gene: TRBJ2-5
v_gene: TRBV6-5
d_gene: TRBD1

CDR3aa: CASSPGTNNQPQHF
CDR3nt: TGTGCCAGCTCACCCGGGACAAACAATCAGCCCCAGCATTTT
j_gene: TRBJ1-5
v_gene: TRBV18
d_gene: NA

CDR3aa: CASGRRSGRGYEQYF
CDR3nt: TGTGCCAGTGGCCGGCGGAGCGGGAGAGGGTACGAGCAGTACTTC
j_gene: TRBJ2-7
v_gene: TRBV2
d_gene: TRBD2

CDR3aa: CASSIRMVGLETQYF
CDR3nt: TGTGCCAGTAGTATCAGGATGGTGGGCTTGGAGACCCAGTACTTC
j_gene: TRBJ2-5
v_gene: TRBV19
d_gene: NA

CDR3aa: CTTRENTGELFF
CDR3nt: TGTACAACCAGGGAAAACACCGGGGAGCTGTTTTTT
j_gene: TRBJ2-2
v_gene: TRBV30
d_gene: NA

CDR3aa: CASSRTGGDEQYF
CDR3nt: TGTGCCAGCAGTAGGACAGGGGGCGACGAGCAGTACTTC
j_gene: TRBJ2-7
v_gene: TRBV6-4
d_gene: TRBD1

CDR3aa: CASSPGLAGASTDTQYF
CDR3nt: TGTGCCAGCAGCCCCGGCTTAGCGGGAGCCTCCACAGATACGCAGTATTTT
j_gene: TRBJ2-3
v_gene: TRBV11-2
d_gene: TRBD2

CDR3aa: CSVGGDTQYF
CDR3nt: TGCAGCGTTGGCGGAGATACGCAGTATTTT
j_gene: TRBJ2-3
v_gene: TRBV29-1
d_gene: NA

CDR3aa: CASSPAARVGETQYF
CDR3nt: TGTGCCAGCAGCCCGGCGGCCAGGGTCGGGGAGACCCAGTACTTC
j_gene: TRBJ2-5
v_gene: TRBV5-4
d_gene: NA

CDR3aa: CASSHRGGNQPQHF
CDR3nt: TGTGCCAGCAGCCATCGGGGGGGCAATCAGCCCCAGCATTTT
j_gene: TRBJ1-5
v_gene: TRBV5-6
d_gene: NA

CDR3aa: CASSKGAGWYEQYF
CDR3nt: TGTGCCAGCAGCAAGGGGGCCGGGTGGTACGAGCAGTACTTC
j_gene: TRBJ2-7
v_gene: TRBV5-6
d_gene: TRBD1

CDR3aa: CASSFGSRQPQHF
CDR3nt: TGTGCCAGCAGTTTTGGGAGTAGGCAGCCCCAGCATTTT
j_gene: TRBJ1-5
v_gene: TRBV27
d_gene: NA

CDR3aa: CASSLWGMGPEAFF
CDR3nt: TGTGCCAGCAGTTTATGGGGTATGGGCCCTGAAGCTTTCTTT
j_gene: TRBJ1-1
v_gene: TRBV28
d_gene: NA

CDR3aa: CATSRSRDRVISYEQYF
CDR3nt: TGTGCCACCAGCAGAAGCCGGGACAGGGTAATCTCCTACGAGCAGTACTTC
j_gene: TRBJ2-7
v_gene: TRBV15
d_gene: TRBD1

CDR3aa: CASSYSTSGGIF
CDR3nt: TGTGCCAGCAGTTACTCGACTAGCGGGGGGATCTTC
j_gene: TRBJ2-7
v_gene: TRBV6-6
d_gene: TRBD2

CDR3aa: CASSYYRGRGYGYTF
CDR3nt: TGTGCCAGCAGTTACTACAGGGGGCGAGGGTATGGCTACACCTTC
j_gene: TRBJ1-2
v_gene: TRBV6-5
d_gene: TRBD1

CDR3aa: CSATNDNEQFF
CDR3nt: TGCAGTGCTACTAACGACAATGAGCAGTTCTTC
j_gene: TRBJ2-1
v_gene: TRBV20-1
d_gene: NA

CDR3aa: CASSITRTSGRIGANVLTF
CDR3nt: TGTGCCAGTAGTATAACAAGGACTAGCGGGAGGATTGGGGCCAACGTCCTGACTTTC
j_gene: TRBJ2-6
v_gene: TRBV19
d_gene: TRBD2

CDR3aa: CASSLQTGGASSPLHF
CDR3nt: TGTGCCAGCAGCCTACAGACAGGGGGCGCGAGTTCACCCCTCCACTTT
j_gene: TRBJ1-6
v_gene: TRBV13
d_gene: TRBD1

CDR3aa: CAWSVGGQSKNIQYF
CDR3nt: TGTGCCTGGAGTGTAGGGGGACAATCCAAAAACATTCAGTACTTC
j_gene: TRBJ2-4
v_gene: TRBV30
d_gene: NA

CDR3aa: CASSVGTGGDEQYF
CDR3nt: TGTGCCAGCAGCGTCGGGACAGGGGGAGACGAGCAGTACTTC
j_gene: TRBJ2-7
v_gene: TRBV7-2
d_gene: TRBD1

CDR3aa: CASSLSGFPYSNQPQHF
CDR3nt: TGTGCCAGCAGTTTATCGGGATTCCCCTATAGCAATCAGCCCCAGCATTTT
j_gene: TRBJ1-5
v_gene: TRBV28
d_gene: NA

CDR3aa: CASSSPGQGPEDFF
CDR3nt: TGTGCCAGCAGCTCTCCGGGACAGGGTCCAGAAGATTTCTTT
j_gene: TRBJ1-1
v_gene: TRBV7-2
d_gene: TRBD1

CDR3aa: CASSPAGGGSTEAFF
CDR3nt: TGTGCCAGCTCACCAGCCGGGGGAGGGTCCACTGAAGCTTTCTTT
j_gene: TRBJ1-1
v_gene: TRBV18
d_gene: NA

CDR3aa: CAGKGLAGTDYEQYF
CDR3nt: TGTGCCGGGAAAGGACTAGCGGGCACAGATTACGAGCAGTACTTC
j_gene: TRBJ2-7
v_gene: TRBV30
d_gene: TRBD2

CDR3aa: CASRDSDSYEQYF
CDR3nt: TGTGCCAGTAGAGACAGCGACTCCTACGAGCAGTACTTC
j_gene: TRBJ2-7
v_gene: TRBV19
d_gene: NA

CDR3aa: CAISAGGVYGYTF
CDR3nt: TGTGCCATCAGTGCCGGCGGGGTGTATGGCTACACCTTC
j_gene: TRBJ1-2
v_gene: TRBV10-3
d_gene: NA

CDR3aa: CASSPLGGRGKNTEAFF
CDR3nt: TGTGCCAGCAGCCCCCTGGGAGGGCGAGGAAAGAACACTGAAGCTTTCTTT
j_gene: TRBJ1-1
v_gene: TRBV14
d_gene: NA

CDR3aa: CAWRRDSNQPQHF
CDR3nt: TGTGCCTGGAGAAGAGATAGCAATCAGCCCCAGCATTTT
j_gene: TRBJ1-5
v_gene: TRBV30
d_gene: NA

CDR3aa: CASSLTGAQYGYTF
CDR3nt: TGTGCCAGCAGCTTAACAGGGGCCCAATATGGCTACACCTTC
j_gene: TRBJ1-2
v_gene: TRBV11-2
d_gene: TRBD1

CDR3aa: CASSVASLPPGEQFF
CDR3nt: TGTGCCAGCAGCGTGGCTAGTCTCCCCCCGGGGGAGCAGTTCTTC
j_gene: TRBJ2-1
v_gene: TRBV9
d_gene: NA

CDR3aa: CAISDPRWYTEAFF
CDR3nt: TGTGCCATCAGTGATCCCAGGTGGTACACTGAAGCTTTCTTT
j_gene: TRBJ1-1
v_gene: TRBV10-3
d_gene: NA

CDR3aa: CASIPSQGANQPQHF
CDR3nt: TGTGCCAGCATTCCCTCCCAGGGGGCCAATCAGCCCCAGCATTTT
j_gene: TRBJ1-5
v_gene: TRBV6-6
d_gene: TRBD1

CDR3aa: CAWGGHRNEKLFF
CDR3nt: TGTGCCTGGGGGGGACACCGTAATGAAAAACTGTTTTTT
j_gene: TRBJ1-4
v_gene: TRBV30
d_gene: NA

CDR3aa: CAWSRGWTEAFF
CDR3nt: TGTGCCTGGAGTAGGGGATGGACTGAAGCTTTCTTT
j_gene: TRBJ1-1
v_gene: TRBV30
d_gene: NA

CDR3aa: CASSQDRGFYYEQYF
CDR3nt: TGCGCCAGCAGCCAAGATCGAGGGTTTTACTACGAGCAGTACTTC
j_gene: TRBJ2-7
v_gene: TRBV4-3
d_gene: NA

CDR3aa: CASSDRQTNTEAFF
CDR3nt: TGTGCCAGCAGCGATAGACAGACGAACACTGAAGCTTTCTTT
j_gene: TRBJ1-1
v_gene: TRBV7-9
d_gene: NA

CDR3aa: CASSGPGGRYEQYF
CDR3nt: TGTGCCAGCAGCGGCCCCGGCGGGAGGTACGAGCAGTACTTC
j_gene: TRBJ2-7
v_gene: TRBV28
d_gene: TRBD2

CDR3aa: CASSYGWGEGHNEQFF
CDR3nt: TGTGCCAGCAGTTACGGTTGGGGGGAGGGCCACAATGAGCAGTTCTTC
j_gene: TRBJ2-1
v_gene: TRBV6-6
d_gene: TRBD2

CDR3aa: CASSLGAPNTEAFF
CDR3nt: TGTGCCAGCAGTTTAGGGGCCCCGAACACTGAAGCTTTCTTT
j_gene: TRBJ1-1
v_gene: TRBV28
d_gene: NA

CDR3aa: CASSHDSSGANVLTF
CDR3nt: TGTGCCAGCAGCCACGACAGCTCTGGGGCCAACGTCCTGACTTTC
j_gene: TRBJ2-6
v_gene: TRBV4-2
d_gene: NA

CDR3aa: CASSQPDRGGNEQYF
CDR3nt: TGTGCCAGCAGCCAGCCGGACAGGGGGGGTAACGAGCAGTACTTC
j_gene: TRBJ2-7
v_gene: TRBV7-8
d_gene: TRBD1

CDR3aa: CASSLNGRGNSPLHF
CDR3nt: TGTGCCAGCAGCTTAAATGGCAGAGGGAATTCACCCCTCCACTTT
j_gene: TRBJ1-6
v_gene: TRBV7-3
d_gene: NA

CDR3aa: CAWSRGRVTDTQYF
CDR3nt: TGTGCCTGGAGTAGGGGGAGGGTCACAGATACGCAGTATTTT
j_gene: TRBJ2-3
v_gene: TRBV30
d_gene: NA

CDR3aa: CSASEQPQHF
CDR3nt: TGCAGTGCTAGCGAGCAGCCCCAGCATTTT
j_gene: TRBJ1-5
v_gene: TRBV20-1
d_gene: NA